This entry features one T cell receptor beta chain sequence. In the source study's methods: Amplified reference gene primers provided the basis for estimating nucleated cell counts. This table comes from immunoSEQ multiplex PCR, and its TCRdb copy is limited to in-frame clones, with some not included. The V and J calls and the clone size are those of that table, but D and trimming were determined from the DNA. Here the sample spans roughly 80,000 clones, more than 85% being singletons. The data belong to a study of blood T cell repertoires in COVID-19. For the study at large: The United States, Italy and Spain provided the acute and convalescent COVID-19 samples. The cDNA or gDNA used as material had been derived from T cells, B-cell-depleted T cells, or PBMCs.

The V gene's germline CDR1 is ENHRY and CDR2 SYGVKD. This CDR3 has 15 amino acids. V lost 3 bases to trimming and J lost 7 bases; unmatched junction nucleotides: 11. Sequencing was carried out using peripheral blood. This clonotype was sampled from a man in his 60s with acute or convalescent COVID-19. V usage is TRBV10-3 and J usage is TRBJ2-7; TRBD2 aligns across 8 bases. CDR3 sequence reads: CAISDMSSGFEEQYF. CDR3 sequence (DNA): TGTGCCATCAGTGATATGTCTAGCGGGTTTGAAGAGCAGTACTTC.